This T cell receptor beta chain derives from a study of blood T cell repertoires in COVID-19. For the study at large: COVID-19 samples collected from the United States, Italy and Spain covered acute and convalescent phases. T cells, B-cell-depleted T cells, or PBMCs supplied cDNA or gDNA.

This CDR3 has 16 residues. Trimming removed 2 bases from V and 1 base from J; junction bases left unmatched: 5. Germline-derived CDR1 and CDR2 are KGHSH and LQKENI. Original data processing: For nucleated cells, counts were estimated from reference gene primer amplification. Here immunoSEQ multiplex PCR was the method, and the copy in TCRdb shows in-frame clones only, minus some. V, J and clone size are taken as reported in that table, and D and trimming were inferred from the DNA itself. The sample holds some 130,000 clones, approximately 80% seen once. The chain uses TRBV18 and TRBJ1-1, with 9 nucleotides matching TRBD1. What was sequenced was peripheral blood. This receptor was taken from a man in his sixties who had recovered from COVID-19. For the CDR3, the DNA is TGTGCCAGCTCACCAACAGGGGGCACGGGGAACACTGAAGCTTTCTTT. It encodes CASSPTGGTGNTEAFF.